This passage covers 10 T cell receptor beta chains from one sample sequenced in a study of Tregs in tolerant kidney transplant recipients. Measured with immunoSEQ multiplex PCR; TCRdb has only the in-frame clones, and not every one. The repertoire holds about 83,000 clones, with more than 95% as singletons. The sample consisted of CD4+ T cells from blood, taken before the transplant. These receptors all stem from a human donor who received a combined kidney and bone marrow transplant.

The V gene is TRBV5-1, the J gene TRBJ2-3, with 11 bases aligning to TRBD2. The CDR3 totals 15 residues. The V gene's germline CDR1 is SGHRS and CDR2 YFSETQ. V lost 3 bases, J lost 4 bases, and 4 bases stayed unmatched. For the CDR3, the DNA is TGCGCCAGCAGCTCTATAGCGGGGGGGCCAGATACGCAGTATTTT. As protein: CASSSIAGGPDTQYF.

The V gene is TRBV10-1, the J gene TRBJ1-4; 9 bases line up with TRBD1. V lost 7 bases to trimming and J lost 7 bases; unmatched junction nucleotides: 13. From germline, CDR1 is WNHNN and CDR2 SYGVQD (reference sequence). This CDR3 has 16 residues. The CDR3 bases are TGCGCCAGCATCGGGAAGATACAGGGGGCCGGTGAAAAACTGTTTTTT. Translated, it gives CASIGKIQGAGEKLFF.

This CDR3 is CASSYAGGRETQYF. CDR3 DNA: TGTGCCAGCAGCTACGCGGGGGGGCGGGAGACCCAGTACTTC. The chain recombines TRBV5-4 with TRBJ2-5; TRBD2 matches at 9 bases. The germline V gene encodes CDR1 SGHNT and CDR2 YYREEE (reference sequence). V lost 3 bases to trimming and J lost 5 bases; unmatched junction nucleotides: 5. The CDR3 is made up of 14 amino acids.

This chain links TRBV19 with TRBJ1-5; tentatively, D is TRBD1 (6 bases). Looked up from germline, CDR1 is LNHDA and CDR2 is SQIVND (reference sequence). Trimming pared 5 bases from V and 7 bases from J, leaving 18 bases between. This CDR3 is built from 15 residues. The CDR3 here is CASSPRLGADQPQHF. The CDR3 nucleotides read TGTGCCAGTAGTCCTAGGTTGGGGGCGGACCAGCCCCAGCATTTT.

This clone has a single count. The junction does not match germline at one end; this may be a read error. The V call is TRBV5-1, the J call TRBJ2-6; possible D gene TRBD2, 6 bases. Germline V gene data show CDR1 as SGHRS and CDR2 as YFSETQ. The CDR3 consists of 15 residues. The DNA for the CDR3 is TGCGCCAGCAGTTTGGGAGGCGCCGGGGCCAACGTCCTGACTTTC. It specifies CASSLGGAGANVLTF.

This CDR3 is CASSLLAGGTDTQYF. The DNA of the CDR3 is TGTGCCAGCAGTTTGCTAGCGGGGGGGACAGATACGCAGTATTTT. The genes are TRBV6-5 and TRBJ2-3; TRBD2 matches 12 bases. J was trimmed by 3 bases and V by 4 bases; bases with no gene match: 2. Germline lookup yields CDR1 MNHEY and CDR2 SVGAGI. The CDR3 sequence is 15 residues long.

The chain joins TRBV11-2 to TRBJ2-5; maybe TRBD2 (6 bases). The ends were cut back, 2 bases at V and 5 bases at J, with 12 bases in the middle. This CDR3 spans 14 amino acids. Germline assignment: CDR1 SGHAT and CDR2 FQNNGV. CDR3 sequence reads: CASSLMGGEETQYF. CDR3 coding DNA: TGTGCCAGCAGCTTAATGGGGGGTGAGGAGACCCAGTACTTC.

CDR3 in amino acids: CASRGTSGGEGSEKLFF. In nucleotides, the CDR3 is TGTGCCAGCAGGGGGACGTCGGGGGGCGAAGGGTCTGAAAAACTGTTTTTT. This rearrangement joins TRBV2 to TRBJ1-4, with a tentative D call TRBD1 (6 bases). There are 17 residues in the CDR3. Germline lookup yields CDR1 SNHLY and CDR2 FYNNEI. V shed 6 bases and J shed 7 bases, with 24 bases lying between them.

The chain is built from TRBV7-8 and TRBJ2-2; D gene ambiguous. Trimming removed 4 bases at V and 2 bases at J, with 8 bases between. The CDR3 extends over 14 amino acids. From germline, CDR1 is SGHVS and CDR2 FQNEAQ. The CDR3 region is CASSYVTNTGELFF. The CDR3 DNA is TGTGCCAGCAGCTACGTAACAAACACCGGGGAGCTGTTTTTT.

The rearrangement joins TRBV6-5 to TRBJ1-1, with D perhaps TRBD1 (5 bases). CDR3 length equals 13 residues. Trimming shortened V by 2 bases and J by 12 bases, and 16 bases separated the two germline ends. Germline CDR1 MNHEY, CDR2 SVGAGI. The CDR3 loop reads CASSYGLAGLTFF. CDR3 coding DNA: TGTGCCAGCAGTTACGGTTTGGCAGGGTTAACTTTCTTT.